This TCR beta chain was recovered during a study of T cell responses to AZD1222 COVID-19 vaccine. The CDR3 has 14 residues. Looked up from germline, CDR1 is MDHEN and CDR2 is SYDVKM. Trimming removed 6 bases from V and 0 bases from J, with 12 bases in between. Repertoires were generated with immunoSEQ multiplex PCR, while TCRdb's copy carries only in-frame clones and drops some. The sample holds roughly 99,000 clones, 75% to 95% seen once. This chain links TRBV28 with TRBJ2-7; D gene unclear. This clonotype originated in an adult who received the AZD1222 COVID-19 vaccine. Material: peripheral blood, obtained 28 days after the second AZD1222 dose. CDR3 nucleotide sequence: TGTGCCAGCAGCGATTCGGTCTTCTCCTACGAGCAGTACTTC. This encodes CASSDSVFSYEQYF.